This is a list of T cell receptor beta chains from one sample in a study of shared clonotypes between healthy human individuals. Assay: immunoSEQ multiplex PCR; the TCRdb copy retains only in-frame clones and omits some. Of more than 850,000 clones listed, approximately 80% are singletons. Sample: memory CD4+ T cells from PBMCs. The receptors shown here come from a man younger than 30 in good health. Some clones in this sample may be carry-over from other donors' samples. Both conserved end residues are part of each CDR3. The D gene is left open where the match is weak. Clone size is shown for a subset of rows, as once, few, many or a class of expanded clone.

j_call: TRBJ1-2
d_call: .
v_call: TRBV28
clone_size: .
cdr3_aa: CASSHAGGGYGYTF
cdr3_nt: TGTGCCAGCAGCCATGCTGGGGGCGGATATGGCTACACCTTC

j_call: TRBJ2-1
d_call: .
v_call: TRBV27
clone_size: .
cdr3_aa: CASSLLGPGVQRQFF
cdr3_nt: TGTGCCAGCAGTCTCCTCGGGCCAGGGGTTCAACGGCAGTTCTTC

j_call: TRBJ1-6
d_call: .
v_call: TRBV27
clone_size: .
cdr3_aa: CASHNNGYNSPLHF
cdr3_nt: TGTGCCAGTCATAACAACGGCTATAATTCACCCCTCCACTTT

j_call: TRBJ2-1
d_call: TRBD2
v_call: TRBV5-1
clone_size: .
cdr3_aa: CASSFASGRWQFF
cdr3_nt: TGCGCCAGCAGCTTCGCTAGCGGACGGTGGCAGTTCTTC

j_call: TRBJ2-2
d_call: .
v_call: TRBV4-2
clone_size: .
cdr3_aa: CASSHVQGGGTGELFF
cdr3_nt: TGTGCCAGCAGCCATGTACAGGGGGGAGGGACCGGGGAGCTGTTTTTT

j_call: TRBJ1-2
d_call: TRBD1
v_call: TRBV5-4
clone_size: .
cdr3_aa: CASSLTTGAMGYGYTF
cdr3_nt: TGTGCCAGCAGCTTAACAACAGGGGCGATGGGCTATGGCTACACCTTC

j_call: TRBJ2-5
d_call: .
v_call: TRBV28
clone_size: .
cdr3_aa: CASSLDSRWETQYF
cdr3_nt: TGTGCCAGCAGTTTAGACTCACGGTGGGAGACCCAGTACTTC

j_call: TRBJ2-1
d_call: TRBD1
v_call: TRBV5-1
clone_size: .
cdr3_aa: CASSLGQGGLNEQFF
cdr3_nt: TGCGCCAGCAGCCTGGGACAGGGGGGTCTCAATGAGCAGTTCTTC

j_call: TRBJ2-7
d_call: .
v_call: TRBV7-2
clone_size: .
cdr3_aa: CASSLANRVQGEQYF
cdr3_nt: TGTGCCAGCAGCTTAGCAAACAGGGTCCAGGGGGAGCAGTACTTC

j_call: TRBJ1-6
d_call: .
v_call: TRBV9
clone_size: .
cdr3_aa: CASSVGWGNQNSPLHF
cdr3_nt: TGTGCCAGCAGCGTAGGATGGGGGAATCAAAATTCACCCCTCCACTTT

j_call: TRBJ1-5
d_call: .
v_call: TRBV5-1
clone_size: few
cdr3_aa: CASSPGTQNQPQHF
cdr3_nt: TGCGCCAGCAGCCCCGGGACACAGAATCAGCCCCAGCATTTT

j_call: TRBJ1-3
d_call: .
v_call: TRBV15
clone_size: .
cdr3_aa: CATSRDLRVASSGNTIYF
cdr3_nt: TGTGCCACCAGCAGAGATTTAAGGGTCGCTAGCTCTGGAAACACCATATATTTT

j_call: TRBJ2-2
d_call: .
v_call: TRBV6-5
clone_size: .
cdr3_aa: CASRSDRTDTGELFF
cdr3_nt: TGTGCCAGCAGATCTGACAGGACCGACACCGGGGAGCTGTTTTTT

j_call: TRBJ1-4
d_call: .
v_call: TRBV5-1
clone_size: .
cdr3_aa: CASRLGPFPEKLFF
cdr3_nt: TGCGCCAGCAGATTAGGGCCTTTTCCTGAAAAACTGTTTTTT

j_call: TRBJ2-4
d_call: .
v_call: TRBV5-1
clone_size: .
cdr3_aa: CASSLDPAKNIQYF
cdr3_nt: TGCGCCAGCAGCTTGGACCCAGCCAAAAACATTCAGTACTTC

j_call: TRBJ1-1
d_call: .
v_call: TRBV5-4
clone_size: .
cdr3_aa: CASSLAIQPPGTEAFF
cdr3_nt: TGTGCCAGCAGCTTGGCTATCCAGCCCCCAGGGACTGAAGCTTTCTTT

j_call: TRBJ2-7
d_call: TRBD1
v_call: TRBV7-2
clone_size: .
cdr3_aa: CASSTSDRLYEQYF
cdr3_nt: TGTGCCAGCAGCACCTCGGACAGGCTCTACGAGCAGTACTTC

j_call: TRBJ2-7
d_call: TRBD1
v_call: TRBV29-1
clone_size: .
cdr3_aa: CSVGAGTGPPNYEQYF
cdr3_nt: TGCAGCGTTGGGGCCGGGACAGGTCCCCCGAATTACGAGCAGTACTTC

j_call: TRBJ2-7
d_call: TRBD1
v_call: TRBV11-2
clone_size: .
cdr3_aa: CASSPLGQGAFHEQYF
cdr3_nt: TGTGCCAGCAGCCCTCTGGGACAGGGGGCTTTCCACGAGCAGTACTTC

j_call: TRBJ2-7
d_call: .
v_call: TRBV18
clone_size: .
cdr3_aa: CASSPPGKGNYEQYF
cdr3_nt: TGTGCCAGCTCACCGCCGGGTAAAGGAAACTACGAGCAGTACTTC

j_call: TRBJ1-1
d_call: .
v_call: TRBV7-9
clone_size: few
cdr3_aa: CASSPRALNTEAFF
cdr3_nt: TGTGCCAGCAGCCCGAGGGCGTTGAACACTGAAGCTTTCTTT

j_call: TRBJ1-1
d_call: .
v_call: TRBV5-1
clone_size: .
cdr3_aa: CASSLKGIPEAFF
cdr3_nt: TGCGCCAGCAGCTTGAAGGGAATCCCTGAAGCTTTCTTT

j_call: TRBJ2-2
d_call: .
v_call: TRBV2
clone_size: many
cdr3_aa: CASSRGDAGELFF
cdr3_nt: TGTGCCAGCAGCCGCGGGGACGCCGGGGAGCTGTTTTTT

j_call: TRBJ2-6
d_call: .
v_call: TRBV7-2
clone_size: .
cdr3_aa: CASSPSPGANVLTF
cdr3_nt: TGTGCCAGCAGCCCCTCCCCTGGGGCCAACGTCCTGACTTTC

j_call: TRBJ1-1
d_call: .
v_call: TRBV5-1
clone_size: .
cdr3_aa: CASSWGANTEAFF
cdr3_nt: TGCGCCAGCAGCTGGGGGGCGAACACTGAAGCTTTCTTT

j_call: TRBJ1-6
d_call: TRBD1
v_call: TRBV25-1
clone_size: few
cdr3_aa: CASSDPRQGENSPLHF
cdr3_nt: TGTGCCAGCAGTGATCCCAGACAGGGTGAGAATTCACCCCTCCACTTT

j_call: TRBJ2-5
d_call: TRBD1
v_call: TRBV5-1
clone_size: .
cdr3_aa: CASSTTGGQETQYF
cdr3_nt: TGCGCCAGCAGCACGACAGGGGGACAAGAGACCCAGTACTTC

j_call: TRBJ2-2
d_call: TRBD2
v_call: TRBV5-1
clone_size: .
cdr3_aa: CASSLDGAGNTGELFF
cdr3_nt: TGCGCCAGCAGCTTGGATGGAGCGGGAAACACCGGGGAGCTGTTTTTT

j_call: TRBJ2-3
d_call: .
v_call: TRBV5-1
clone_size: .
cdr3_aa: CASSPTRSTDTQYF
cdr3_nt: TGCGCCAGCAGCCCGACTCGTAGCACAGATACGCAGTATTTT

j_call: TRBJ1-2
d_call: .
v_call: TRBV5-5
clone_size: few
cdr3_aa: CASSLGTTGRGYTF
cdr3_nt: TGTGCCAGCAGCTTGGGGACTACAGGGCGCGGCTACACCTTC

j_call: TRBJ2-3
d_call: .
v_call: TRBV25-1
clone_size: .
cdr3_aa: CASSPTRGPTDTQYF
cdr3_nt: TGTGCCAGCAGCCCCACCCGGGGTCCTACAGATACGCAGTATTTT

j_call: TRBJ2-7
d_call: .
v_call: TRBV7-2
clone_size: .
cdr3_aa: CASSLGMGNYEQYF
cdr3_nt: TGTGCCAGCAGCTTAGGTATGGGGAATTACGAGCAGTACTTC

j_call: TRBJ2-2
d_call: .
v_call: TRBV2
clone_size: .
cdr3_aa: CASSVEGTSRELFF
cdr3_nt: TGTGCCAGCAGTGTGGAGGGGACCAGCAGGGAGCTGTTTTTT

j_call: TRBJ2-3
d_call: .
v_call: TRBV19
clone_size: .
cdr3_aa: CASRGRDTQYF
cdr3_nt: TGTGCCAGTAGGGGAAGGGATACGCAGTATTTT

j_call: TRBJ1-2
d_call: .
v_call: TRBV5-1
clone_size: .
cdr3_aa: CASSLVGQGSMDGYTF
cdr3_nt: TGCGCCAGCAGCTTAGTCGGCCAGGGCTCCATGGATGGCTACACCTTC

j_call: TRBJ1-1
d_call: .
v_call: TRBV4-3
clone_size: .
cdr3_aa: CASSFGRGTEAFF
cdr3_nt: TGCGCCAGCAGCTTCGGTCGGGGAACTGAAGCTTTCTTT

j_call: TRBJ2-5
d_call: .
v_call: TRBV5-1
clone_size: few
cdr3_aa: CASSLRGIETQYF
cdr3_nt: TGCGCCAGCAGCTTGAGGGGGATAGAGACCCAGTACTTC

j_call: TRBJ1-1
d_call: .
v_call: TRBV28
clone_size: .
cdr3_aa: CASSPIAGVNTEAFF
cdr3_nt: TGTGCCAGCAGTCCTATAGCCGGGGTGAACACTGAAGCTTTCTTT

j_call: TRBJ1-1
d_call: .
v_call: TRBV7-2
clone_size: .
cdr3_aa: CASSLMEAFF
cdr3_nt: TGTGCCAGCAGCCTAATGGAGGCTTTCTTT

j_call: TRBJ2-3
d_call: TRBD2
v_call: TRBV2
clone_size: many
cdr3_aa: CASGLAGTDTQYF
cdr3_nt: TGTGCCAGCGGACTAGCGGGCACAGATACGCAGTATTTT

j_call: TRBJ2-7
d_call: TRBD2
v_call: TRBV2
clone_size: .
cdr3_aa: CASSIVERDGEQYF
cdr3_nt: TGTGCCAGCAGTATAGTGGAGCGGGATGGCGAGCAGTACTTC

j_call: TRBJ2-3
d_call: .
v_call: TRBV28
clone_size: .
cdr3_aa: CASSLEGRALSTDTQYF
cdr3_nt: TGTGCCAGCAGTTTAGAAGGCAGGGCGCTTAGCACAGATACGCAGTATTTT

j_call: TRBJ2-1
d_call: TRBD2
v_call: TRBV7-7
clone_size: once
cdr3_aa: CASSLTSGAEQFF
cdr3_nt: TGTGCCAGCAGCTTAACTAGCGGGGCAGAGCAGTTCTTC

j_call: TRBJ2-1
d_call: .
v_call: TRBV9
clone_size: .
cdr3_aa: CASSVSPSSYNEQFF
cdr3_nt: TGTGCCAGCAGCGTATCTCCTAGCTCCTACAATGAGCAGTTCTTC

j_call: TRBJ2-3
d_call: TRBD1
v_call: TRBV5-1
clone_size: .
cdr3_aa: CASSIGTGGADTQYF
cdr3_nt: TGCGCCAGCAGCATAGGGACAGGGGGCGCAGATACGCAGTATTTT

j_call: TRBJ1-2
d_call: .
v_call: TRBV27
clone_size: .
cdr3_aa: CASSPRGRDIYGYTF
cdr3_nt: TGTGCCAGCAGTCCACGCGGTCGAGATATCTATGGCTACACCTTC

j_call: TRBJ1-5
d_call: TRBD1
v_call: TRBV6-1
clone_size: .
cdr3_aa: CASSDTGGGQPQHF
cdr3_nt: TGTGCCAGCAGTGATACAGGGGGCGGGCAGCCCCAGCATTTT

j_call: TRBJ1-2
d_call: .
v_call: TRBV6-6
clone_size: once
cdr3_aa: CASRSTQGYGYTF
cdr3_nt: TGTGCCAGCAGGTCTACCCAGGGATACGGCTACACCTTC

j_call: TRBJ2-2
d_call: .
v_call: TRBV19
clone_size: few
cdr3_aa: CASSPTVNTGELFF
cdr3_nt: TGTGCCAGTAGCCCCACAGTGAACACCGGGGAGCTGTTTTTT

j_call: TRBJ2-4
d_call: TRBD2
v_call: TRBV5-6
clone_size: .
cdr3_aa: CASSLFSAGGPIGKNIQYF
cdr3_nt: TGTGCCAGCAGCTTATTCTCAGCGGGAGGGCCTATAGGCAAAAACATTCAGTACTTC

j_call: TRBJ1-3
d_call: TRBD1
v_call: TRBV7-9
clone_size: .
cdr3_aa: CASSSGQVFQGTIYF
cdr3_nt: TGTGCCAGCAGCTCAGGACAGGTATTCCAGGGCACCATATATTTT

j_call: TRBJ1-4
d_call: .
v_call: TRBV9
clone_size: .
cdr3_aa: CASSVDSHATNEKLFF
cdr3_nt: TGTGCCAGCAGCGTAGACTCCCATGCAACTAATGAAAAACTGTTTTTT

j_call: TRBJ1-5
d_call: .
v_call: TRBV18
clone_size: .
cdr3_aa: CASSPSFSNQPQHF
cdr3_nt: TGTGCCAGCTCACCCTCATTTAGCAATCAGCCCCAGCATTTT

j_call: TRBJ1-5
d_call: .
v_call: TRBV5-1
clone_size: few
cdr3_aa: CASSLQGYEYQPQHF
cdr3_nt: TGCGCCAGCAGCCTTCAGGGTTACGAGTATCAGCCCCAGCATTTT

j_call: TRBJ2-3
d_call: .
v_call: TRBV7-3
clone_size: .
cdr3_aa: CASSQNQGITQYF
cdr3_nt: TGTGCCAGCAGCCAAAACCAGGGGATTACGCAGTATTTT

j_call: TRBJ2-3
d_call: .
v_call: TRBV5-1
clone_size: .
cdr3_aa: CASSLVAGITDTQYF
cdr3_nt: TGCGCCAGCAGCTTGGTCGCAGGAATCACAGATACGCAGTATTTT

j_call: TRBJ2-7
d_call: .
v_call: TRBV11-3
clone_size: .
cdr3_aa: CASSGNSYEQYF
cdr3_nt: TGTGCCAGCAGCGGCAACAGCTACGAGCAGTACTTC

j_call: TRBJ1-1
d_call: TRBD1
v_call: TRBV2
clone_size: .
cdr3_aa: CASSTDRGAEAFF
cdr3_nt: TGTGCCAGCAGCACTGACAGGGGCGCTGAAGCTTTCTTT

j_call: TRBJ1-1
d_call: .
v_call: TRBV11-1
clone_size: .
cdr3_aa: CASSLGQQGAFF
cdr3_nt: TGTGCCAGCAGCTTAGGCCAGCAGGGAGCTTTCTTT